What follows is one T cell receptor (beta chain) and its context. This CDR3 has 13 amino acids. CDR1 and CDR2 (germline): GTSNPN, SVGIG (reference sequence). Deletions cut 3 bases from V and 4 bases from J, with 11 bases between. This sample stems from a study of blood T cell repertoires in COVID-19. Study-level background: Sites in the United States, Italy and Spain provided acute and convalescent COVID-19 samples.

The data were produced by immunoSEQ multiplex PCR, yet TCRdb's version contains in-frame clones alone and is incomplete. The sample carries about 110,000 clones, about four fifths recorded once. The rearrangement links TRBV30 to TRBJ2-3, with D perhaps matching TRBD1 (5 bases). The source is a human donor in a cohort sampled during active COVID-19. Sequenced: peripheral blood. The CDR3 loop is CAWSSAGSDTQYF. The CDR3 nucleotides read TGTGCCTGGAGCTCGGCAGGGTCAGATACGCAGTATTTT.